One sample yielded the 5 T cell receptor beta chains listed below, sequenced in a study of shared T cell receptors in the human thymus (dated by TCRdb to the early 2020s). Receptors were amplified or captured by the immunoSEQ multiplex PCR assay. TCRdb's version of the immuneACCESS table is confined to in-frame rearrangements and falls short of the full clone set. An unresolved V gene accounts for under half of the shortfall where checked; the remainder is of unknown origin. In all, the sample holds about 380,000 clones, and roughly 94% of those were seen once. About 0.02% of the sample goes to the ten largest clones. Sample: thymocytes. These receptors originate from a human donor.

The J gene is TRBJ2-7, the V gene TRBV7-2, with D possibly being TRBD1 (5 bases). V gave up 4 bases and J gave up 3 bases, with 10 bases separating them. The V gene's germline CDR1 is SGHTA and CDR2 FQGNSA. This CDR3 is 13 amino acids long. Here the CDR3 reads CASSSQADYEQYF. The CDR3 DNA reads TGTGCCAGCAGCTCACAGGCGGACTACGAGCAGTACTTC. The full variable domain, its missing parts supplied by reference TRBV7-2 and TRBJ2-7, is GAGVSQSPSNKVTEKGKDVELRCDPISGHTALYWYRQSLGQGLEFLIYFQGNSAPDKSGLPSDRFSAERTGGSVSTLTIQRTQQEDSAVYLCASSSQADYEQYFGPGTRLTVT.

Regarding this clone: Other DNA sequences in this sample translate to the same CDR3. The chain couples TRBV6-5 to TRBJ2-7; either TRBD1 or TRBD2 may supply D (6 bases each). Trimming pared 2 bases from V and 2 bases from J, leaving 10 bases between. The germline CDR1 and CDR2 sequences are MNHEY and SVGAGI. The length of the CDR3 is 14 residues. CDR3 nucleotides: TGTGCCAGCAGTTACGGGGGGCCAACCTACGAGCAGTACTTC. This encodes CASSYGGPTYEQYF.

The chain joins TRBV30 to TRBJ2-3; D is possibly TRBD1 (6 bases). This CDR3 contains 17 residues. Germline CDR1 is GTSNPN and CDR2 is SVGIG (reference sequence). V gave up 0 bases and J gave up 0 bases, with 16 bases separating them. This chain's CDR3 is CAWSVPPQGPSTDTQYF. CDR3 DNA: TGTGCCTGGAGTGTCCCCCCCCAGGGGCCTAGCACAGATACGCAGTATTTT.

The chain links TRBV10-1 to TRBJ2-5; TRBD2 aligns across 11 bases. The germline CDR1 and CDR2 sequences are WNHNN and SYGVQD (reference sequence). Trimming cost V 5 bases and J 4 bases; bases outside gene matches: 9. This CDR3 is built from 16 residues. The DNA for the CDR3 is TGCGCCAGCAGTCCGGTTACTAGCGGGAGCTTAGAGACCCAGTACTTC. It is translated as CASSPVTSGSLETQYF.

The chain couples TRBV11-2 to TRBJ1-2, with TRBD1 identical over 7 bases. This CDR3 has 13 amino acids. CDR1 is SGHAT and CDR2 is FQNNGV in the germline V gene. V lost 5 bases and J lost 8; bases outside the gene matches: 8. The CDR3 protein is CASSPRQGRGYTF. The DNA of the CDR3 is TGTGCCAGCAGCCCCCGACAGGGACGAGGCTACACCTTC.